Listed below are T cell receptor beta chains from one sample, sequenced in a study of T cell clusters in autoimmune cytopenias. Following a re-call of the multiplex PCR reads, TCRdb has one entry per CDR3 protein and lacks DNA. In all, the sample yields approximately 15,000 distinct CDR3 sequences. The same data also went into a second study, on T cell repertoires in aging, cancer and after chemotherapy.

Source material: peripheral blood. The receptors were gathered from a human donor in good health. Both conserved end residues are part of each CDR3. Each record gives: clone size, J gene, V gene, CDR3 protein. Size tells how often a clone was seen (once, few, many) or the class of an expanded clone, and some rows leave it out.

clone size: medium-sized
J gene: TRBJ2-5
V gene: TRBV29-1
CDR3 protein: CSVPGGETQYF

clone size: .
J gene: TRBJ2-1
V gene: TRBV7-6
CDR3 protein: CASSSAGMGRTYNEQFF

clone size: .
J gene: TRBJ1-3
V gene: TRBV19
CDR3 protein: CASQDGTIGNTIYF

clone size: .
J gene: TRBJ2-1
V gene: TRBV6-2/TRBV6-3
CDR3 protein: CASSPSGRVPFF

clone size: medium-sized
J gene: TRBJ2-7
V gene: TRBV29-1
CDR3 protein: CSVGPGRPEQYF

clone size: .
J gene: TRBJ2-1
V gene: TRBV30
CDR3 protein: CAWRASRGLAGSFRYNEQFF

clone size: .
J gene: TRBJ2-1
V gene: TRBV5-4
CDR3 protein: CASSWLSGRAQGYNEQFF

clone size: .
J gene: TRBJ2-7
V gene: TRBV15
CDR3 protein: CATSLDRPGYEQYF

clone size: .
J gene: TRBJ2-3
V gene: TRBV18
CDR3 protein: CASSPRSVSDTQYF

clone size: .
J gene: TRBJ2-3
V gene: TRBV6-1
CDR3 protein: CASSEAGLDTQYF

clone size: .
J gene: TRBJ1-2
V gene: TRBV27
CDR3 protein: CASRDRVGYTF

clone size: .
J gene: TRBJ2-1
V gene: TRBV10-3
CDR3 protein: CAISGDLGNEQFF

clone size: .
J gene: TRBJ2-7
V gene: TRBV6-1
CDR3 protein: CASSGGQGVHEQYF

clone size: .
J gene: TRBJ2-7
V gene: TRBV12-3/TRBV12-4
CDR3 protein: CASSPGAYEQYF

clone size: .
J gene: TRBJ1-1
V gene: TRBV30
CDR3 protein: CAWSVDRGRAFF

clone size: .
J gene: TRBJ1-1
V gene: TRBV15
CDR3 protein: CATSPERGNTEAFF

clone size: .
J gene: TRBJ1-6
V gene: TRBV5-6
CDR3 protein: CASSGRDRGNSPLHF

clone size: .
J gene: TRBJ2-2
V gene: TRBV6-1
CDR3 protein: CASSDSGSGTGELFF

clone size: .
J gene: TRBJ2-7
V gene: TRBV7-6
CDR3 protein: CASSPGLGGEQYF

clone size: .
J gene: TRBJ2-7
V gene: TRBV5-1
CDR3 protein: CASSATGGGLLYEQYF

clone size: .
J gene: TRBJ1-4
V gene: TRBV19
CDR3 protein: CASTDRRSNEKLFF

clone size: medium-sized
J gene: TRBJ2-2
V gene: TRBV6-5
CDR3 protein: CASGAGGGTGELFF

clone size: medium-sized
J gene: TRBJ2-2
V gene: TRBV6-5
CDR3 protein: CASSNDHTGELFF

clone size: medium-sized
J gene: TRBJ2-3
V gene: TRBV29-1
CDR3 protein: CSGVEGGRTDTQYF

clone size: .
J gene: TRBJ2-2
V gene: TRBV6-2/TRBV6-3
CDR3 protein: CASSAQGNTGELFF

clone size: .
J gene: TRBJ1-4
V gene: TRBV19
CDR3 protein: CASSAPEGAEKLFF